This TCR beta chain appears in the sequencing data of a study of lymphopenia after photon versus proton radiotherapy. This clone was counted once. The antigen is undetermined. The repertoire was sequenced with immunoSEQ multiplex PCR; TCRdb's copy has only in-frame clones and lacks some. The sample has about 70,000 clones; 80% to 95% are singletons. Whole-study results and caveats: A bigger post-nadir fall in TCR diversity correlated inversely with survival time in deceased patients.

The germline CDR1 and CDR2 sequences are SGHRS and YFSETQ. This CDR3 has 15 amino acids. Trimming shortened V by 0 bases and J by 4 bases, and 11 bases separated the two germline ends. Source: peripheral blood, taken from a patient treated with photon-based radiotherapy. The V and J genes are TRBV5-1 and TRBJ2-1; D not certain. This clonotype was sampled from a woman aged 40 to 50 with cholangiocarcinoma. The CDR3: CASSLVGEPYNEQFF. CDR3 bases: TGCGCCAGCAGCTTGGTTGGGGAACCGTACAATGAGCAGTTCTTC.